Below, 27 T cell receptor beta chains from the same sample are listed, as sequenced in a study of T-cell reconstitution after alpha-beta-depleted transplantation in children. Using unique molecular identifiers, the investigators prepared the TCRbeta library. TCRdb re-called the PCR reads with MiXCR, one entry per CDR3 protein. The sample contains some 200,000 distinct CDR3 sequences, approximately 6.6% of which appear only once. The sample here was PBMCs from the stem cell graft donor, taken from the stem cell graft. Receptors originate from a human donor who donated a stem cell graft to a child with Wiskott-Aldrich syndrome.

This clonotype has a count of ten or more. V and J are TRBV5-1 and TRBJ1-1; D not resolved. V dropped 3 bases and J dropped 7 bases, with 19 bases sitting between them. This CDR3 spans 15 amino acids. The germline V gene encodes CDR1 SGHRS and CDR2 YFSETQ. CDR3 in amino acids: CASSSTFTTNGEAFF. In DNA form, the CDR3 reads TGCGCCAGCAGCTCTACATTCACGACGAACGGTGAAGCTTTCTTT. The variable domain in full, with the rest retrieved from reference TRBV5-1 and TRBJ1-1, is KAGVTQTPRYLIKTRGQQVTLSCSPISGHRSVSWYQQTPGQGLQFLFEYFSETQRNKGNFPGRFSGRQFSNSRSEMNVSTLELGDSALYLCASSSTFTTNGEAFFGQGTRLTVV.

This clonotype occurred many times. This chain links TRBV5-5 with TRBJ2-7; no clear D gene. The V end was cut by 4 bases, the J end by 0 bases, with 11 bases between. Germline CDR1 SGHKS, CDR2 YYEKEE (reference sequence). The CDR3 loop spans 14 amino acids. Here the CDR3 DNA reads TGTGCCAGCAGCCGAGACATCAGCTCCTACGAGCAGTACTTC. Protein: CASSRDISSYEQYF.

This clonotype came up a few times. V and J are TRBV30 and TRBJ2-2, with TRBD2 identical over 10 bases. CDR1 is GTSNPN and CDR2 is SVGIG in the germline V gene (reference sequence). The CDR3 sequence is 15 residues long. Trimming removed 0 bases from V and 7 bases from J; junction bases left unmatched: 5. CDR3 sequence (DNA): TGTGCCTGGAGTGTTGGGCTAGCGGGGGTCGGGGAGCTGTTTTTT. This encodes CAWSVGLAGVGELFF.

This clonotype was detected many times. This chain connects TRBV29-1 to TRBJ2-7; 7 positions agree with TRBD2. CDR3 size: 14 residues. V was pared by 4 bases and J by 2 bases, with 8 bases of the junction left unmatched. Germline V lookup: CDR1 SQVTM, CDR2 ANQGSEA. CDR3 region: CSVVPSSGTYEQYF. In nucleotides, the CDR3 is TGCAGCGTTGTACCGTCTAGCGGCACCTACGAGCAGTACTTC.

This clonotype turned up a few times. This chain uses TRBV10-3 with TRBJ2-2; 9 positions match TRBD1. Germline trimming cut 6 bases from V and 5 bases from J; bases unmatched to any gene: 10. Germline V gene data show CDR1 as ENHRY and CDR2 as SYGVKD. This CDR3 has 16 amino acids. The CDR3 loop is CAIRQLTGGATGELFF. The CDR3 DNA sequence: TGTGCCATCAGACAACTGACAGGGGGTGCTACCGGGGAGCTGTTTTTT.

The CDR3 DNA reads as TGTGCCTGGAGTGTAGTTGGGGGCTCGAACTACGAGCAGTACTTC. Its translation: CAWSVVGGSNYEQYF. The rearrangement links TRBV30 to TRBJ2-7, with D tentatively TRBD1 (6 bases). V was clipped by 0 bases and J by 3 bases, with 15 bases between them. The germline gives CDR1 GTSNPN, CDR2 SVGIG (reference sequence). This CDR3 contains 15 residues.

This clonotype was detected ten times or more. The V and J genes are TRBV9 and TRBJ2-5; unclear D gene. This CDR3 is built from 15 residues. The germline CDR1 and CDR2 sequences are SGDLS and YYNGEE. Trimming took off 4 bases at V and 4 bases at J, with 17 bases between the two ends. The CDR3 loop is CASSPGLGLGETQYF. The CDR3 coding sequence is TGTGCCAGCAGCCCGGGCCTAGGATTGGGAGAGACCCAGTACTTC.

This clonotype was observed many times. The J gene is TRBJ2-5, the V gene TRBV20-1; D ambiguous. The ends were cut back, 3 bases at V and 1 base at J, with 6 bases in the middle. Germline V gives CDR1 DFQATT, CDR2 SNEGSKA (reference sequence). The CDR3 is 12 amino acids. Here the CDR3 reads CSASKAQETQYF. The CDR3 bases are TGCAGTGCTAGTAAGGCCCAAGAGACCCAGTACTTC.

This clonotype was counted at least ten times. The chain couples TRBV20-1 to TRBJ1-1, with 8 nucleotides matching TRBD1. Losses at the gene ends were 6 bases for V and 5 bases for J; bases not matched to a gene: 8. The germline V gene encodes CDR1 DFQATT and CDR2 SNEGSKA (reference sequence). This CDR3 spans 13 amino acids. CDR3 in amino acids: CSALRGQGTEAFF. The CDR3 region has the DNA TGCAGTGCCCTCAGGGGGCAGGGGACTGAAGCTTTCTTT.

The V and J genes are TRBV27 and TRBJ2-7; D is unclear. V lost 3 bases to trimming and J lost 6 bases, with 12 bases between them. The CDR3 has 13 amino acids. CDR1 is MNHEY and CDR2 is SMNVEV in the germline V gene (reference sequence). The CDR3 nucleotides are TGTGCCAGCAGTTTTACCCAAGGACGCGAGCAGTACTTC. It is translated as CASSFTQGREQYF.

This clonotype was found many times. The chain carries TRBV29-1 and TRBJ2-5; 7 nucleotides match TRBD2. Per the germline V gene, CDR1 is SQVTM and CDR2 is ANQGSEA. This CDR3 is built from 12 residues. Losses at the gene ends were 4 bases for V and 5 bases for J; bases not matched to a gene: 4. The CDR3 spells CSVATSRETQYF. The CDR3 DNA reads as TGCAGCGTTGCGACTAGCCGGGAGACCCAGTACTTC.

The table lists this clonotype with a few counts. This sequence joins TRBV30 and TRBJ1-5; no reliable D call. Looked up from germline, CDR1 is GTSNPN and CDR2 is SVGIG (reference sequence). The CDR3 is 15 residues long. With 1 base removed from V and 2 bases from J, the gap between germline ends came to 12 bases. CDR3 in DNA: TGTGCCTGGAGTGGTACCGAAATAGGCAATCAGCCCCAGCATTTT. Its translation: CAWSGTEIGNQPQHF.

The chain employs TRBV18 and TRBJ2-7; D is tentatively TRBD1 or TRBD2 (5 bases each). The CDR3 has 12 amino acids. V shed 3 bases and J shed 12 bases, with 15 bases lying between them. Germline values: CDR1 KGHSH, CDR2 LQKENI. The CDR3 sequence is CASSPNEGRLYF. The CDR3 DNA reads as TGTGCCAGCTCACCGAATGAGGGACGGCTGTACTTC.

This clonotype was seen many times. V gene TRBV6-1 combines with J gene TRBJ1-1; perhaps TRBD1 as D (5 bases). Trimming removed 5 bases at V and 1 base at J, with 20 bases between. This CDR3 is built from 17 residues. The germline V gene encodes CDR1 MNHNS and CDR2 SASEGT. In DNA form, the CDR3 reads TGTGCCAGCAGTCCCCTCTTGAGATGGGGACCGAACACTGAAGCTTTCTTT. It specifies CASSPLLRWGPNTEAFF.

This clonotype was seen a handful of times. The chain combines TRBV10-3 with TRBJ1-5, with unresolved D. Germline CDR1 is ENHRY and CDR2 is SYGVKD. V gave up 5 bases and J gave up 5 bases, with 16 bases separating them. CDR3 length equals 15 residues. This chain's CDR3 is CAISPFVGSDQPQHF. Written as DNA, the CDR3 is TGTGCCATCAGTCCCTTTGTAGGGAGCGATCAGCCCCAGCATTTT.

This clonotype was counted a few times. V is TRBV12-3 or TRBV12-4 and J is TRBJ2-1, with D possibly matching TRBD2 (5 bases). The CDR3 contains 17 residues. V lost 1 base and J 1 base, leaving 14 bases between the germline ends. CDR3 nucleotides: TGTGCCAGCAGTTTAGTTCCCGGGGTTGGGTCCTACAATGAGCAGTTCTTC. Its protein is CASSLVPGVGSYNEQFF.

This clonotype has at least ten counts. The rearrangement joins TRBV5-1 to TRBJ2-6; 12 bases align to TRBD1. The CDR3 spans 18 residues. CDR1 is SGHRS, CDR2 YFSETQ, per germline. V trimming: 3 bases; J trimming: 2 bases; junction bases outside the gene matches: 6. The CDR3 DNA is TGCGCCAGCAGCTCGGGACAGGGGGCTCTGACTGGGGCCAACGTCCTGACTTTC. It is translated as CASSSGQGALTGANVLTF.

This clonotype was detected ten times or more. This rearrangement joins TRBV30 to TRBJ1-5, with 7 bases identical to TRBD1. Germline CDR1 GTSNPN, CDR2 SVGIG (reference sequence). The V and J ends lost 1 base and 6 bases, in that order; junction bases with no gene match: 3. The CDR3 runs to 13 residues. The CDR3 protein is CAWSEGASQPQHF. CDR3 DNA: TGTGCCTGGAGTGAGGGGGCCAGTCAGCCCCAGCATTTT.

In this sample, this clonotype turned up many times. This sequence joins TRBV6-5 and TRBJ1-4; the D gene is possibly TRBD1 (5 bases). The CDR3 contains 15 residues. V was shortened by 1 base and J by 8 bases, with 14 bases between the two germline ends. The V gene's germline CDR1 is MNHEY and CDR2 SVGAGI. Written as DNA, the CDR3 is TGTGCCAGCAGTTACTTAGGGCAGGGAAGGGAAAAACTGTTTTTT. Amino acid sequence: CASSYLGQGREKLFF.

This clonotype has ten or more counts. The CDR3 protein is CASSLAVVVGETQYF. The CDR3 DNA follows: TGCGCCAGCAGCTTGGCCGTGGTCGTGGGGGAGACCCAGTACTTC. This sequence joins TRBV5-1 and TRBJ2-5; D unclear. Germline CDR1 is SGHRS and CDR2 is YFSETQ. CDR3 length equals 15 residues. The V and J ends lost 0 bases and 5 bases respectively, with 14 bases between them.

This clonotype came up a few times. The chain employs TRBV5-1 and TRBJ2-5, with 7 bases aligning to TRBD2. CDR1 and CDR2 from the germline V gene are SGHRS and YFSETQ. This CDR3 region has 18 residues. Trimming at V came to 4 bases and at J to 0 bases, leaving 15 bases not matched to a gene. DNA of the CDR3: TGCGCCAGCAGCCAGTCTGGGGGGGTGACGCTTTACCAAGAGACCCAGTACTTC. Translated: CASSQSGGVTLYQETQYF.

The chain's CDR3 is CASSEGTVQETQYF. CDR3 DNA: TGTGCCAGCAGTGAAGGGACAGTCCAAGAGACCCAGTACTTC. This sequence joins TRBV2 and TRBJ2-5; possible D gene TRBD1, 6 bases. This CDR3 has 14 residues. The germline CDR1 and CDR2 sequences are SNHLY and FYNNEI. The V end lost 1 base, the J end lost 1 base, and 7 bases lay between the germline ends.

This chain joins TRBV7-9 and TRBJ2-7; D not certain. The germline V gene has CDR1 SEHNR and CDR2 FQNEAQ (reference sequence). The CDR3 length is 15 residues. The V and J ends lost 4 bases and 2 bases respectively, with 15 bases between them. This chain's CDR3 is CASSYGPPVAYEQYF. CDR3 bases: TGTGCCAGCAGCTACGGACCACCGGTCGCCTACGAGCAGTACTTC. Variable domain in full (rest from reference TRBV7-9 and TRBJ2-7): DTGVSQNPRHKITKRGQNVTFRCDPISEHNRLYWYRQTLGQGPEFLTYFQNEAQLEKSRLLSDRFSAERPKGSFSTLEIQRTEQGDSAMYLCASSYGPPVAYEQYFGPGTRLTVT.

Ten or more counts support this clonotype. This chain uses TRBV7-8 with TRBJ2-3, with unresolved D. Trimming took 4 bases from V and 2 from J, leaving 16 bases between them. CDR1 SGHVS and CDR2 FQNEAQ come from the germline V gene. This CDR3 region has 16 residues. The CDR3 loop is CASSYTGVLDTDTQYF. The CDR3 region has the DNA TGTGCCAGCAGCTACACCGGCGTTCTTGACACAGATACGCAGTATTTT.

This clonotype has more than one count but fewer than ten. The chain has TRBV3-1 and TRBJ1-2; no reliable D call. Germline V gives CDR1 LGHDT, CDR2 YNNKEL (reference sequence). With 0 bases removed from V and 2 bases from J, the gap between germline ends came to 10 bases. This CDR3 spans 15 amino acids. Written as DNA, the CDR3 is TGTGCCAGCAGCCAAGAATGGAGCAGAAACTATGGCTACACCTTC. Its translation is CASSQEWSRNYGYTF.

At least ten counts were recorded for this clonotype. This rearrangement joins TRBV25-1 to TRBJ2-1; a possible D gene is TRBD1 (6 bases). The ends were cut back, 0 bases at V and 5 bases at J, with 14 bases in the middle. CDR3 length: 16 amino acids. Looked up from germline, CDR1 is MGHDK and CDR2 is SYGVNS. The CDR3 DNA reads TGTGCCAGCAGTGAATATGCAGGGGTGATTGACAATGAGCAGTTCTTC. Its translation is CASSEYAGVIDNEQFF.

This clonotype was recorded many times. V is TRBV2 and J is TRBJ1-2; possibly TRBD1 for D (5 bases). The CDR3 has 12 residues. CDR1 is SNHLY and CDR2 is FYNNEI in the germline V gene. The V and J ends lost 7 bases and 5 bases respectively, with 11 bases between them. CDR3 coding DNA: TGTGCCAGCAAGTTCTCAGGGTATGGCTACACCTTC. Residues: CASKFSGYGYTF.